The 9 T cell receptor beta chains below were found in one sample sequenced in a study of T cell responses to AZD1222 COVID-19 vaccine. The table came from immunoSEQ multiplex PCR; TCRdb's copy has only in-frame clones and leaves some out. The repertoire has around 160,000 clones, over 80% of them found once; the top ten carry about 3.8%. Source: peripheral blood, taken 28 days after the second AZD1222 dose. Every receptor here comes from an adult who received the AZD1222 COVID-19 vaccine.

This clone appeared once. The CDR3 DNA reads TGTGCCATCAGTGAGTCGGGCAGGGGCCGAGGAAATGAAAAACTGTTTTTT. Translated: CAISESGRGRGNEKLFF. V gene TRBV10-3 combines with J gene TRBJ1-4; tentatively, D is TRBD1 (6 bases). V dropped 0 bases and J dropped 5 bases, with 16 bases sitting between them. This CDR3 comprises 17 residues. Germline CDR1 is ENHRY and CDR2 is SYGVKD.

The genes are TRBV2 and TRBJ1-5, with TRBD1 as a possible D gene (5 bases). From germline, CDR1 is SNHLY and CDR2 FYNNEI. This CDR3 has 14 residues. Trimming shortened V by 6 bases and J by 7 bases, and 16 bases separated the two germline ends. The CDR3 is CASRGWGLEQPQHF. For the CDR3, the DNA is TGTGCCAGCAGGGGGTGGGGGTTGGAGCAGCCCCAGCATTTT.

A remark on this clone: The junction differs from germline at one of its ends, possibly a read error. The rearrangement uses TRBV6-5 and TRBJ1-2; D perhaps matches TRBD1 (6 bases). CDR1 is MNHEY, CDR2 SVGAGI, per germline. The CDR3 runs 11 residues. The CDR3 nucleotides read TGCCTCGTCGGGGGCGGCTATGGCTACACCTTC. It is translated as CLVGGGYGYTF.

Only one count was recorded for this clone. The chain uses TRBV6-5 and TRBJ2-7; TRBD1 matches 9 bases. This CDR3 has 15 residues. J gave up 7 bases and V 0 bases, and 7 bases lay outside the gene matches. Germline CDR1 reads MNHEY; CDR2 reads SVGAGI. CDR3 in DNA: TGTGCCAGCAGTTACTCCGGGACAGGGATTCGAGAGCAGTACTTC. Amino acid sequence: CASSYSGTGIREQYF.

The genes are TRBV29-1 and TRBJ2-7, with 9 bases aligning to TRBD1. The CDR3 is 14 residues long. Unmatched junction bases numbered 12, after V lost 6 bases and J lost 6 bases. Germline lookup yields CDR1 SQVTM and CDR2 ANQGSEA. CDR3 nucleotide sequence: TGCAGCGTGACCCGGGACAGGGACGCGAGCGAGCAGTACTTC. This codes for CSVTRDRDASEQYF.

J is TRBJ2-1 and V is TRBV30, with 7 bases lining up with TRBD1. Losses at the gene ends were 1 base for V and 12 bases for J; bases not matched to a gene: 12. Germline CDR1 is GTSNPN and CDR2 is SVGIG (reference sequence). The CDR3 is 14 amino acids. CDR3 residues: CAWSGKGAVGVQFF. The CDR3 nucleotides are TGTGCCTGGAGTGGAAAGGGGGCTGTAGGCGTGCAGTTCTTC.

Comments on this clone: Other DNA sequences in this specimen translate into the identical CDR3. The V call is TRBV7-2, the J call TRBJ2-2; D not resolved. Germline lookup yields CDR1 SGHTA and CDR2 FQGNSA. The V end lost 0 bases, the J end lost 4 bases, and 6 bases lay between the germline ends. This CDR3 spans 14 amino acids. The chain's CDR3 is CASSLAGITGELFF. The CDR3 bases are TGTGCCAGCAGCTTAGCGGGGATCACCGGGGAGCTGTTTTTT.

This rearrangement joins TRBV5-6 to TRBJ1-2, with 9 positions matching TRBD1. The germline CDR1 and CDR2 sequences are SGHDT and YYEEEE. Trimming cost V 4 bases and J 5 bases; bases outside gene matches: 12. This CDR3 comprises 16 residues. CDR3 protein: CASSMSGTGIWYGYTF. The DNA of the CDR3 is TGTGCCAGCAGCATGTCCGGGACAGGGATATGGTATGGCTACACCTTC. Complete variable domain (other parts from reference TRBV5-6 and TRBJ1-2): DAGVTQSPTHLIKTRGQQVTLRCSPKSGHDTVSWYQQALGQGPQFIFQYYEEEERQRGNFPDRFSGHQFPNYSSELNVNALLLGDSALYLCASSMSGTGIWYGYTFGSGTRLTVV.

V gene TRBV7-2 combines with J gene TRBJ1-1; D is uncertain. The length of the CDR3 is 15 residues. V was pared by 5 bases and J by 0 bases, with 13 bases between. Germline CDR1 reads SGHTA; CDR2 reads FQGNSA. For the CDR3, the DNA is TGTGCCAGCAGCGCAACAAATCTTATGAACACTGAAGCTTTCTTT. Its translation is CASSATNLMNTEAFF.